The 17 T cell receptor beta chains below were found in one sample sequenced in a study of cytomegalovirus exposure and HLA in healthy donors. Amplification used 60 Vbeta primers and 13 Jbeta primers. The data were produced by immunoSEQ multiplex PCR, yet TCRdb's version contains in-frame clones alone and is incomplete. Here the sample spans under 250,000 clones, 70% to 85% being singletons. Sequencing was performed on PBMCs. These receptors came from a male donor in good health and CMV-seronegative.

The chain recombines TRBV18 with TRBJ2-7; 13 nucleotides align to TRBD2. Trimming removed 5 bases from V and 4 bases from J; junction bases left unmatched: 20. Germline-derived CDR1 and CDR2 are KGHSH and LQKENI. This CDR3 has 20 residues. The CDR3 nucleotides read TGTGCCAGCTCATTGCATTCCGGGACAGGGAGGACTAGCGGGGGTTACGAGCAGTACTTC. It is translated as CASSLHSGTGRTSGGYEQYF.

This rearrangement joins TRBV5-1 to TRBJ2-7, with 8 bases identical to TRBD2. In germline, CDR1 is SGHRS, CDR2 YFSETQ. The CDR3 totals 15 residues. Unmatched junction bases numbered 10, after V lost 4 bases and J lost 4 bases. CDR3 DNA sequence: TGCGCCAGCAGCCCGGGGGGGGGCTTGCCGTACGAGCAGTACTTC. Protein: CASSPGGGLPYEQYF.

The J gene is TRBJ2-7, the V gene TRBV5-6, with 12 bases that match TRBD2. With 0 bases clipped from V and 3 bases from J, the junction kept 1 base outside the gene matches. CDR1 and CDR2 (germline): SGHDT, YYEEEE. This CDR3 has 15 residues. The CDR3 coding sequence is TGTGCCAGCAGCTTGGCGGGACTAGCGGGCTACGAGCAGTACTTC. This encodes CASSLAGLAGYEQYF.

V and J are TRBV19 and TRBJ2-6; a weak D match, TRBD1 (5 bases). V lost 6 bases, J lost 1 base, and 16 bases lay in between. Germline-derived CDR1 and CDR2 are LNHDA and SQIVND (reference sequence). This CDR3 has 17 amino acids. The CDR3 DNA sequence: TGTGCCAGTAGGGCGGTCAGGGAATCTTCTGGGGCCAACGTCCTGACTTTC. This encodes CASRAVRESSGANVLTF.

This clone appeared a few times. This chain connects TRBV5-4 to TRBJ1-5, with D possibly being TRBD1 (5 bases). There are 13 residues in the CDR3. Germline-derived CDR1 and CDR2 are SGHNT and YYREEE (reference sequence). V dropped 10 bases and J dropped 2 bases, with 13 bases sitting between them. CDR3 amino acids: CASSGGGNQPQHF. The CDR3, as DNA: TGTGCCTCTTCTGGGGGGGGCAATCAGCCCCAGCATTTT. Filled out from reference TRBV5-4 and TRBJ1-5, the complete variable domain reads ETGVTQSPTHLIKTRGQQVTLRCSSQSGHNTVSWYQQALGQGPQFIFQYYREEENGRGNFPPRFSGLQFPNYSSELNVNALELDDSALYLCASSGGGNQPQHFGDGTRLSIL.

This rearrangement joins TRBV11-2 to TRBJ2-3, with 7 bases matching TRBD2. The CDR3 covers 16 residues. V was pared by 4 bases and J by 2 bases, with 9 bases of the junction left unmatched. Germline CDR1 and CDR2: SGHAT and FQNNGV. The chain's CDR3 is CASSSLAGDPTDTQYF. The CDR3 DNA is TGTGCCAGCAGCTCCTTGGCGGGAGACCCCACAGATACGCAGTATTTT.

The chain carries TRBV19 and TRBJ2-7; weak D call: TRBD1 (5 bases). The length of the CDR3 is 15 residues. CDR1 LNHDA and CDR2 SQIVND come from the germline V gene (reference sequence). Between the trimmed V and J ends, which lost 10 bases and 2 bases, there was a span of 21 bases. The CDR3 loop reads CATTSSGFWPYEQYF. DNA for the CDR3: TGTGCCACTACCTCATCAGGGTTTTGGCCCTACGAGCAGTACTTC.

The V gene is TRBV19, the J gene TRBJ1-1; D perhaps matches TRBD1 (6 bases). The germline V and J ends were trimmed by 1 base and 4 bases, with 13 bases remaining between them. The CDR3 is made up of 15 amino acids. CDR1 and CDR2 from the germline V gene are LNHDA and SQIVND (reference sequence). The CDR3: CASSIGKQGSTEAFF. CDR3 nucleotide sequence: TGTGCCAGTAGTATAGGTAAACAGGGCAGCACTGAAGCTTTCTTT.

The chain links TRBV6-5 to TRBJ1-1; 7 nucleotides match TRBD1. V gave up 6 bases and J gave up 5 bases; unmatched junction bases: 6. This CDR3 region has 13 residues. Germline CDR1 reads MNHEY; CDR2 reads SVGAGI. This chain's CDR3 is CASSENRGTEAFF. CDR3 nucleotide sequence: TGTGCCAGCAGCGAAAACAGGGGAACTGAAGCTTTCTTT.

The chain uses TRBV2 and TRBJ2-7; 7 bases fit TRBD2. The CDR3 runs to 14 residues. Germline trimming cut 8 bases from V and 3 bases from J; bases unmatched to any gene: 10. Germline CDR1 and CDR2: SNHLY and FYNNEI. The DNA of the CDR3 is TGTGCCAGCGGGGGAGTAGCGGGCTACTACGAGCAGTACTTC. Translated: CASGGVAGYYEQYF.

This clone was observed once. This rearrangement joins TRBV7-9 to TRBJ2-7; D might be TRBD2 (5 bases). CDR1 and CDR2 (germline): SEHNR, FQNEAQ (reference sequence). V was shortened by 6 bases and J by 0 bases, with 12 bases between the two germline ends. CDR3 length: 14 residues. CDR3 DNA: TGTGCCAGCAGGGACCTCGGGATCTCCTACGAGCAGTACTTC. Translated, it gives CASRDLGISYEQYF.

The J gene is TRBJ2-3, the V gene TRBV6-1; D gene ambiguous. Trimming pared 0 bases from V and 0 bases from J, leaving 13 bases between. Per the germline V gene, CDR1 is MNHNS and CDR2 is SASEGT. CDR3 size: 17 residues. The CDR3 region is CASSEAVGSGSTDTQYF. CDR3 DNA sequence: TGTGCCAGCAGTGAAGCAGTAGGATCCGGGAGCACAGATACGCAGTATTTT.

The chain employs TRBV15 and TRBJ2-7; TRBD2 matches 13 bases. CDR1 and CDR2 (germline): LNHNV, YYDKDF (reference sequence). V shed 0 bases and J 2 bases; nucleotides not matched to a gene: 7. This CDR3 is 18 amino acids long. CDR3 loop: CATSRDLRGTSGTYEQYF. CDR3 sequence (DNA): TGTGCCACCAGCAGAGATCTTAGGGGGACTAGCGGGACCTACGAGCAGTACTTC.

The J gene is TRBJ1-6, the V gene TRBV5-1; 7 bases align to TRBD1. With 0 bases clipped from V and 6 bases from J, the junction kept 3 bases outside the gene matches. Germline lookup yields CDR1 SGHRS and CDR2 YFSETQ. This CDR3 has 15 residues. The CDR3: CASSLGGGRNSPLHF. CDR3 in DNA: TGCGCCAGCAGCTTGGGAGGGGGCCGTAATTCACCCCTCCACTTT.

The V and J genes are TRBV27 and TRBJ1-2; 9 bases are a match to TRBD1. The CDR3 runs 16 residues. V gave up 9 bases and J gave up 5 bases; unmatched junction bases: 16. Germline V gene lookup returns CDR1 MNHEY and CDR2 SMNVEV (reference sequence). The CDR3, as DNA: TGTGCCAGGAGGGCGGGACAGGGTAGTGTCGGGTATGGCTACACCTTC. Translation: CARRAGQGSVGYGYTF.

This clone came up a few times. This chain joins TRBV2 and TRBJ2-1; no reliable D call. Germline V gene lookup returns CDR1 SNHLY and CDR2 FYNNEI. V was pared by 5 bases and J by 15 bases, with 14 bases between. The length of the CDR3 is 11 residues. The CDR3 bases are TGTGCCAGCAGTCCATCCAGGTTGCCGTTCTTC. Translated, it gives CASSPSRLPFF.

The chain uses TRBV4-1 and TRBJ1-3; 9 bases line up with TRBD1. Trimming removed 0 bases from V and 1 base from J; junction bases left unmatched: 4. The V gene's germline CDR1 is MGHRA and CDR2 YSYEKL. The CDR3 has 17 amino acids. The CDR3 region is CASSQDGTGWSGNTIYF. The CDR3 DNA reads TGCGCCAGCAGCCAAGACGGGACAGGGTGGTCTGGAAACACCATATATTTT.